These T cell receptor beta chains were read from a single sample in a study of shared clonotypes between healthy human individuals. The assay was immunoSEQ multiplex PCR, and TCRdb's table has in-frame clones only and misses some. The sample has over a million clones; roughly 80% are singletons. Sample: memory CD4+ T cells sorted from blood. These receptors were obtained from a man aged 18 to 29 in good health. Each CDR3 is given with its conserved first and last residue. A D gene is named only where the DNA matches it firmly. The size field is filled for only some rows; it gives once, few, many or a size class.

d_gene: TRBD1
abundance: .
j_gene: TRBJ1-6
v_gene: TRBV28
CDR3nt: TGTGCCAGCAGGCTGACAGGGATGCATTCACCCCTCCACTTT
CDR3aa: CASRLTGMHSPLHF

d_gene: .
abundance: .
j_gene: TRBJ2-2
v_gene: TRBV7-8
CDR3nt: TGTGCCAGCAGCGCACAGACGGCGGCCGACACCGGGGAGCTGTTTTTT
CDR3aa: CASSAQTAADTGELFF

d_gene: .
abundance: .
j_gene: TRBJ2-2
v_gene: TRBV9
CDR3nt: TGTGCCAGCAGCGTAGCTAGGATCCAGTCGGCGAACACCGGGGAGCTGTTTTTT
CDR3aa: CASSVARIQSANTGELFF

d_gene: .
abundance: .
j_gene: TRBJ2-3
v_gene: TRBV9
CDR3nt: TGTGCCAGCAGCTACGGGCCGGCTGATACGCAGTATTTT
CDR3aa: CASSYGPADTQYF

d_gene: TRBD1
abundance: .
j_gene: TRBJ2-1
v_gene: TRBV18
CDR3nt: TGTGCCAGCTCACCATGGGACCCGGGACAGAGCAACAATGAGCAGTTCTTC
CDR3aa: CASSPWDPGQSNNEQFF

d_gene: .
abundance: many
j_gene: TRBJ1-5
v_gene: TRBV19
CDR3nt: TGTGCCAGTATTCGTCGCGCCCGGGAGGGGAGGTATCAGCCCCAGCATTTT
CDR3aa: CASIRRAREGRYQPQHF

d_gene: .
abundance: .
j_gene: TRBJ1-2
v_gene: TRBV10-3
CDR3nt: TGTGCCATCGGTGAGTCTCAGGGACGGAGTTATGGCTACACCTTC
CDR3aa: CAIGESQGRSYGYTF

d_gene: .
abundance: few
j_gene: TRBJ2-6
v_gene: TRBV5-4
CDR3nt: TGTGCCAGCCGACGGTCTGGGGCCAACGTCCTGACTTTC
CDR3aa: CASRRSGANVLTF

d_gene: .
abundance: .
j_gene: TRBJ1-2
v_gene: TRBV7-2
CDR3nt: TGTGCCAGCAGCTCGGGACGCATCTATGGCTACACCTTC
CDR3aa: CASSSGRIYGYTF

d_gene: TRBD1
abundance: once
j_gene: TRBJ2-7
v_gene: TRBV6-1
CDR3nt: TGTGCCAGCACCGAGGACAGGGGGCGATACGAGCAGTACTTC
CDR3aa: CASTEDRGRYEQYF

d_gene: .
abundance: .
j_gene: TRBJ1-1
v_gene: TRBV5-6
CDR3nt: TGTGCCAGCAGCCCACTCTTGACAGGAACCTTGAACACTGAAGCTTTCTTT
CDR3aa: CASSPLLTGTLNTEAFF

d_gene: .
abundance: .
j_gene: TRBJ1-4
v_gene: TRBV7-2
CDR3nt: TGTGCCAGCAGCCCATATAAGGATGAAAAACTGTTTTTT
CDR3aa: CASSPYKDEKLFF

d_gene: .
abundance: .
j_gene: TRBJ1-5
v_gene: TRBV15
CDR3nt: TGTGCCACCAGCAGAGATCGAGGGGCGGGTCAGCCCCAGCATTTT
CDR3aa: CATSRDRGAGQPQHF

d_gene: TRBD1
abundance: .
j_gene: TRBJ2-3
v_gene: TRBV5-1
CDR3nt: TGCGCCAGCAGCTTGGAGGACAGGGGAAGCACAGATACGCAGTATTTT
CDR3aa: CASSLEDRGSTDTQYF

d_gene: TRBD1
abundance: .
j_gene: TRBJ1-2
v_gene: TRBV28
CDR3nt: TGTGCCAGCAGTTTGGCTGCGACAGGGTCGGATGGCTACACCTTC
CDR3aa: CASSLAATGSDGYTF

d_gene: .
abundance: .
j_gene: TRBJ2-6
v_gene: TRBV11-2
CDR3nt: TGTGCCAGCAGCGACGGGAAGGGCCCTGGGGCCAACGTCCTGACTTTC
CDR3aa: CASSDGKGPGANVLTF

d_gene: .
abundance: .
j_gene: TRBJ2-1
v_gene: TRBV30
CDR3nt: TGTGCCTGGAGTTTAAATTCCAATGAGCAGTTCTTC
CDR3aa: CAWSLNSNEQFF

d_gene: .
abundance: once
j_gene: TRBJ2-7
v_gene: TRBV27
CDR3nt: TGTGCCACGGGTCGGTTACCCCGCGAGCAGTACTTC
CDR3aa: CATGRLPREQYF

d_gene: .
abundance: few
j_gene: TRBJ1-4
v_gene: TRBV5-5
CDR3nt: TGTGCCAGCAGCTTGGTCCCAGCACCAACTAATGAAAAACTGTTTTTT
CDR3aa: CASSLVPAPTNEKLFF

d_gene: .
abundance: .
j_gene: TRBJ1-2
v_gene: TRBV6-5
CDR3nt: TGTGCCAGCAGTTACTCCACGGGGAAAGGGTATGGCTACACCTTC
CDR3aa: CASSYSTGKGYGYTF

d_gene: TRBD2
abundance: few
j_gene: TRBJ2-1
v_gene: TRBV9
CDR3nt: TGTGCCAGCAGCGTAGAAGGGATAGCGGGAGGGAATGAGCAGTTCTTC
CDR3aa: CASSVEGIAGGNEQFF

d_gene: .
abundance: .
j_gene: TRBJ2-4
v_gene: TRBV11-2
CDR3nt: TGTGCCAGCAGCCCTTCCGGTCCCCCAGTAACGAACGCCAAAAACATTCAGTACTTC
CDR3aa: CASSPSGPPVTNAKNIQYF

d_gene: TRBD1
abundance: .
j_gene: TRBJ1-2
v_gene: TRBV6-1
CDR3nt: TGTGCCAGCAGGGAGGGGGCTGGCCCCTACTATGGCTACACCTTC
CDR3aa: CASREGAGPYYGYTF

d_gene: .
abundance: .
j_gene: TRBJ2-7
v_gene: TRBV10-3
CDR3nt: TGTGCCAGCAGTTTACAGGAAACCTACGAGCAGTACTTC
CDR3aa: CASSLQETYEQYF

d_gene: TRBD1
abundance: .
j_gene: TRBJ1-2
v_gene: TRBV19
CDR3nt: TGTGCCAGTAGTATCTCACAGGGGATGGACTATGGCTACACCTTC
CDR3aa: CASSISQGMDYGYTF

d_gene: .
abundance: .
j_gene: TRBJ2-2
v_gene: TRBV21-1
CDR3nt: TGTGCCAGCAGCCGTCCACTACTAGCGGGGGGCGTCACCGGGGAGCTGTTTTTT
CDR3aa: CASSRPLLAGGVTGELFF

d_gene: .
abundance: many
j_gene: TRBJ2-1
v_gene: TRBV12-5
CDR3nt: TGTGCTAGTGGTTCGAACAGGGCTGAGCAGTTCTTC
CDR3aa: CASGSNRAEQFF

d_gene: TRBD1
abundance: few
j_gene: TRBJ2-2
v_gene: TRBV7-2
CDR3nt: TGTGCCAGCAGCTTAGCGAGGTGGACAGGGGGGACCGGGGAGCTGTTTTTT
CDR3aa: CASSLARWTGGTGELFF

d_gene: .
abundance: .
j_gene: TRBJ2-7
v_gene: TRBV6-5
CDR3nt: TGTGCCAGCAGTTCCACAGGGAGCTACGAGCAGTACTTC
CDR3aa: CASSSTGSYEQYF

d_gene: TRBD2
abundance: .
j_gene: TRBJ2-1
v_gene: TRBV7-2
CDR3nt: TGTGCCAGCAGCCCGACTAGCGGGGGGTACAATGAGCAGTTCTTC
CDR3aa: CASSPTSGGYNEQFF

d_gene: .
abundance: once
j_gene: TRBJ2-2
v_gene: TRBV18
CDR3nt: TGTGCCAGCTCACCTCTACAGGGTCGTACCGGGGAGCTGTTTTTT
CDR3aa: CASSPLQGRTGELFF

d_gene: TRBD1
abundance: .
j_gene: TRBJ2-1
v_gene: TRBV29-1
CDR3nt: TGCAGCGTTGAGGGACAGGGCTTGAATGAGCAGTTCTTC
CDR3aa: CSVEGQGLNEQFF

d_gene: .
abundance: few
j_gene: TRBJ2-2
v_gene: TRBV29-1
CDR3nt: TGCAGCGCTCAAGGCTCGGGGCGGGTCGGGGAGCTGTTTTTT
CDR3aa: CSAQGSGRVGELFF

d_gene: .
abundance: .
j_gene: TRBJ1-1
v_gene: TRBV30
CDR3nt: TGTGCCTGGAGTGCCAAAGCAAGGGGTGAAGCTTTCTTT
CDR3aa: CAWSAKARGEAFF

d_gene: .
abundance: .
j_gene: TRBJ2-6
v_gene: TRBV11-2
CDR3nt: TGTGCCAGCAGCTTCCCCTCTGGGGCCAACGTCCTGACTTTC
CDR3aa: CASSFPSGANVLTF

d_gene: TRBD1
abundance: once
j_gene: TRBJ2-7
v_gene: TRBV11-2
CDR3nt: TGTGCCAGCAGCTTGGGTAGGGGGACAGGGAACTACGAGCAGTACTTC
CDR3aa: CASSLGRGTGNYEQYF